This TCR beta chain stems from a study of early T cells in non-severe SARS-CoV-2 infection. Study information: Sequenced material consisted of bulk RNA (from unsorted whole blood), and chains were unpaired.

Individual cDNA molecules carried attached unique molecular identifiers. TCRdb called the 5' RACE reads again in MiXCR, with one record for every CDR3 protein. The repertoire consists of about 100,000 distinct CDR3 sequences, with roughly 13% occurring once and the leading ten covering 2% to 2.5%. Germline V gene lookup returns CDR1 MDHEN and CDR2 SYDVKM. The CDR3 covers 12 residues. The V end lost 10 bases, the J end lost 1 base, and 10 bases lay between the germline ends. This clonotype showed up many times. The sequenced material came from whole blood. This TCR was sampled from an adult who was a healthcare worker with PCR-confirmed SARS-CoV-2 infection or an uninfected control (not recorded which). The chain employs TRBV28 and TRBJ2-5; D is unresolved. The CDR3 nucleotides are TGTGCCATTGGACGGGCCCAAGAGACCCAGTACTTC. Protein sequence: CAIGRAQETQYF. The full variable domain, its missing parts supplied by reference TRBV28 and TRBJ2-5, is DVKVTQSSRYLVKRTGEKVFLECVQDMDHENMFWYRQDPGLGLRLIYFSYDVKMKEKGDIPEGYSVSREKKERFSLILESASTNQTSMYLCAIGRAQETQYFGPGTRLLVL.